A selection of T cell receptor beta chains follows, all from one sample in a study of tumor-infiltrating lymphocytes in primary liver carcinoma. One entry per CDR3 protein, called by TCRdb with MiXCR from the multiplex PCR reads. The repertoire has fewer than 400,000 distinct CDR3 sequences, roughly three fifths of them found once; the top ten carry 17%. Sequenced sample: peripheral blood. The receptors come from a woman aged 25 to 39 with primary liver carcinoma and hepatitis B virus infection. The CDR3 runs from the conserved cysteine through the conserved F or W. D genes are given only for firm matches. Rows give clone size only sometimes, using once, few, many, or a class for an expanded clone.

v_call,j_call,clone_size,d_call,cdr3_nt,cdr3_aa
TRBV6-1,TRBJ2-2,-,TRBD2,TGTGCCAGCAGTGAACATCGGAAAGCGGGACTGGCGAACACCGGAGAGCTGTTTTTT,CASSEHRKAGLANTGELFF
TRBV24-1,TRBJ2-1,-,TRBD1,TGTGCCACCAGTGATTCGACAGGGTACAATGAGCAGTTCTTC,CATSDSTGYNEQFF
TRBV7-9,TRBJ2-7,-,TRBD1,TGTGCCAGCAGCTTAGCCGGACTTGGACAGGGGGCATACGAGCAGTACTTC,CASSLAGLGQGAYEQYF
TRBV5-6,TRBJ2-7,few,-,TGTGCCAGCAGCTTTGGACGGTCGGACGAGCAGTACTTC,CASSFGRSDEQYF
TRBV6-1,TRBJ1-4,-,-,TGTGCCAGCAGTGAAGCCTTGGTCGGAGCTAATAAAAAACTGTTTTTT,CASSEALVGANKKLFF
TRBV4-3,TRBJ2-7,-,-,TGCACCAGCAGCCCCTCGTCGGGCTTCTACGAACAGTACTTC,CTSSPSSGFYEQYF
TRBV10-1,TRBJ2-3,many,-,TGCGCCAGCAGTGACTCCGGGGCCCGGGATACGCAGTATTTT,CASSDSGARDTQYF
TRBV11-1,TRBJ2-7,-,TRBD2,TGTGCCAGCAGCTTAAGCGGGGAGCGACGCGAGCAGTACTTC,CASSLSGERREQYF
TRBV4-1,TRBJ2-7,many,-,TGCGCCAGCAGCCAAGATTACCAGGGGACCCCTGACGAGCAGTACTTC,CASSQDYQGTPDEQYF
TRBV21-1,TRBJ2-7,-,-,TGTGCCAGCAGCGCCCCGGTCAGGCCCTACGAGCAGTACTTC,CASSAPVRPYEQYF
TRBV30,TRBJ1-5,-,-,TGTGCCTGGAGTGTGGGGGGTTTTTATAGCAATCAGCCCCAGCATTTT,CAWSVGGFYSNQPQHF
TRBV6-5,TRBJ2-5,many,-,TGTGCCAGCACCACAGGGTTGAGAGAGACCCAGTACTTC,CASTTGLRETQYF
TRBV4-3,TRBJ2-4,-,TRBD2,TGCGCCAGCAGCCAAGCACTAGCGGAAGGCAGAAACATTCAGTACTTC,CASSQALAEGRNIQYF
TRBV11-2,TRBJ2-4,many,-,TGTGCCAGCAGCCTCATCTCCTCTTCCAAAAACATTCAGTACTTC,CASSLISSSKNIQYF
TRBV12-3/TRBV12-4,TRBJ1-2,-,-,TGTGCCAACAGTTTAGTAAGGGGCATTCTATCCTTC,CANSLVRGILSF
TRBV7-8,TRBJ2-2,-,TRBD1,TGTGCCAGCAGCTTACTTCCCCGGGACAGGGGTCGCGGCGGGGAGCTGTTTTTT,CASSLLPRDRGRGGELFF
TRBV20-1,TRBJ1-2,-,-,TGCAGTGCTAGAGGATGGGGGGCGCATGGCTACACCTTC,CSARGWGAHGYTF
TRBV11-3,TRBJ2-7,once,TRBD2,TGTGCCAGCACTTACGGGACTAGGGAGGAGCAGTACTTC,CASTYGTREEQYF
TRBV11-3,TRBJ1-1,-,-,TGTGCCAGCAGCCCAGGTGGGGGGATGAACACTGAAGCTTTCTTT,CASSPGGGMNTEAFF
TRBV29-1,TRBJ2-1,-,TRBD1,TGCAGCGTTCCGTGGGACAGGACCAAAGAACAGTTCTTC,CSVPWDRTKEQFF
TRBV12-3/TRBV12-4,TRBJ2-1,-,-,TGTGCCAGCAGACTAGATTCGGGTTTCTCCTACAATGAGCAGTCCTTC,CASRLDSGFSYNEQSF
TRBV28,TRBJ1-4,-,-,TGTGCCAGCAGTCCTACCCAACACCGCGAAAAACTGTTTTTT,CASSPTQHREKLFF
TRBV28,TRBJ2-7,few,-,TGTGCCAGCAGGCCCGGGACCCACGGCGAGCAGTACTTC,CASRPGTHGEQYF
TRBV4-1,TRBJ1-2,-,-,TGCGCCAGCAGCCCCACACAGGGTGGCTATGGCTACACCTTC,CASSPTQGGYGYTF
TRBV11-2,TRBJ2-1,-,-,TGTGCCAGCAACCAGACTGCTGGCAATGAGCAGTTCTTC,CASNQTAGNEQFF
TRBV14,TRBJ1-1,-,-,TGTGCCAGCAGCCAAGTTGGGGCAGACAAGAACACTGAAGCTTTCTTT,CASSQVGADKNTEAFF
TRBV5-8,TRBJ2-7,-,-,TGTGCCAGCAACCTTTTATGGGGATGGAGGGACGAGCAGTACTTC,CASNLLWGWRDEQYF
TRBV6-1,TRBJ2-4,-,TRBD1,TGTGTCAGCAGACAGGGGGGACTCAACATTCAGTACTTC,CVSRQGGLNIQYF
TRBV5-5,TRBJ2-5,many,-,TGTGCCAGCAGCTTGGCAGGGGCACAGGAGACCCAGTACTTC,CASSLAGAQETQYF
TRBV12-5,TRBJ2-1,-,-,TGTGCTAGTGGTTTGGTACCGCGAGCTAGTACCTACAATGAGCAGTTCTTC,CASGLVPRASTYNEQFF
TRBV10-3,TRBJ2-3,-,TRBD2,TGTGCCATCAGTGGAGCGGGAGATATAACAGATACGCAGTATTTT,CAISGAGDITDTQYF
TRBV15,TRBJ1-5,-,-,TGTGACACCAGCAGAGATCGACGTAGCAATCAGCCCCAGCATTTT,CDTSRDRRSNQPQHF
TRBV6-6,TRBJ2-7,-,TRBD1,TGTGCCAGCAGTCTACAGGGGGGAGCCTGCGAGCAGTACTTC,CASSLQGGACEQYF